This T cell receptor beta chain is drawn from a study of blood T cell repertoires in COVID-19. Overall study: The United States, Italy and Spain provided the acute and convalescent COVID-19 samples. T cells, B-cell-depleted T cells, or PBMCs provided the cDNA or gDNA that served as material.

Per the authors' pipeline: It was from reference gene primer amplification that nucleated cell counts were estimated. TCRdb keeps only in-frame clones here, not all; method: immunoSEQ multiplex PCR. V, J and clone size derive from that table, while D and trimming were established from the DNA sequence. Of 80,000 to 85,000 clones in the sample, less than 85% were seen once. In germline, CDR1 is LNHNV, CDR2 YYDKDF (reference sequence). V lost 2 bases and J lost 7; bases outside the gene matches: 7. The CDR3 is 15 amino acids. The sequencing input was peripheral blood. The chain combines TRBV15 with TRBJ2-1, with 8 positions matching TRBD1. This clonotype originated in a human donor in a cohort sampled during active COVID-19. Written as DNA, the CDR3 is TGTGCCACCAGCAGAACAGGGGGACTCCAGAATGAGCAGTTCTTC. This translates into CATSRTGGLQNEQFF. The whole variable domain, remainder taken from reference TRBV15 and TRBJ2-1, is DAMVIQNPRYQVTQFGKPVTLSCSQTLNHNVMYWYQQKSSQAPKLLFHYYDKDFNNEADTPDNFQSRRPNTSFCFLDIRSPGLGDTAMYLCATSRTGGLQNEQFFGPGTRLTVL.